This T cell receptor beta chain is from a study of shared clonotypes between healthy human individuals. Looked up from germline, CDR1 is LNHDA and CDR2 is SQIVND (reference sequence). The CDR3 is made up of 13 amino acids. V was cut by 7 bases and J by 6 bases, with 13 bases left in between. Clones were sequenced by immunoSEQ multiplex PCR, and TCRdb holds only the in-frame ones, with some missing. The data show 1,500,000 or so clones, just under 99% seen once. V usage is TRBV19 and J usage is TRBJ1-5; unclear D gene. The sequenced sample was naive CD4+ T cells sorted from blood. Sample subset: CD45RA+ positively selected. This receptor was obtained from a man aged 30-40 years in good health. CDR3 bases: TGTGCCAGTAATAGTCAGATCCCTCAGCCCCAGCATTTT. Its translation is CASNSQIPQPQHF.